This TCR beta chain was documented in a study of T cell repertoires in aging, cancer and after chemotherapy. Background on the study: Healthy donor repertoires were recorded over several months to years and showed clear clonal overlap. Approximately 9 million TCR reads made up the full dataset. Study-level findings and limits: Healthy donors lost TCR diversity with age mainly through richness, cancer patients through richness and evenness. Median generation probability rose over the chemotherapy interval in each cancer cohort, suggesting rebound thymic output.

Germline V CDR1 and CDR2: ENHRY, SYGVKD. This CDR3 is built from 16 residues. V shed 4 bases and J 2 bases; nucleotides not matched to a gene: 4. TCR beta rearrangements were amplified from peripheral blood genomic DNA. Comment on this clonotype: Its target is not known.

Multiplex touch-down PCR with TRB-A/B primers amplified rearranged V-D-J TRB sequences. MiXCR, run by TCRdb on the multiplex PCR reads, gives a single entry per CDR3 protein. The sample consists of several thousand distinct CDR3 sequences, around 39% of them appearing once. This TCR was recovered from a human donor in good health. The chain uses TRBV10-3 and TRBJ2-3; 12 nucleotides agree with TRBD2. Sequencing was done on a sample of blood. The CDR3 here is CAISALAGGLTDTQYF. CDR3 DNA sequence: TGTGCCATCAGTGCACTAGCGGGGGGCCTCACAGATACGCAGTATTTT.